One and the same sample provided the 26 T cell receptor beta chains below, sequenced in a study of blood T cells in healthy people across ages. The second PCR ran about 6 to 11 cycles with a sample-barcoded 5' primer and J-beta primers. TCRdb reprocessed the 5' RACE reads via MiXCR and lists one record per CDR3 protein. The sample lists around 1.5 million distinct CDR3 sequences, 59% seen once, with under 8.5% in the top ten. The sequenced material came from blood. All receptors come from a man aged 18 to 30 in good health.

V gene TRBV7-6 combines with J gene TRBJ2-1; D possibly corresponds to TRBD1 (5 bases). CDR1 and CDR2 (germline): SGHVS, FNYEAQ. The CDR3 consists of 17 residues. V dropped 1 base and J dropped 2 bases, with 15 bases sitting between them. The chain's CDR3 is CASSLVVYRTTYNEQFF. The CDR3 DNA reads as TGTGCCAGCAGCTTAGTAGTATATCGGACAACCTACAATGAGCAGTTCTTC.

The chain links TRBV2 to TRBJ1-1; TRBD1 is a possible D gene (6 bases). V gave up 6 bases and J gave up 6 bases, with 11 bases separating them. This CDR3 contains 12 residues. Germline CDR1 and CDR2: SNHLY and FYNNEI. CDR3 in amino acids: CASSYRAPEAFF. CDR3 sequence (DNA): TGTGCCAGCAGCTACAGGGCCCCTGAAGCTTTCTTT. Full variable domain (outside the CDR3, taken from reference TRBV2 and TRBJ1-1): EPEVTQTPSHQVTQMGQEVILRCVPISNHLYFYWYRQILGQKVEFLVSFYNNEISEKSEIFDDQFSVERPDGSNFTLKIRSTKLEDSAMYFCASSYRAPEAFFGQGTRLTVV.

This clonotype was seen a handful of times. The rearrangement joins TRBV12-3 or TRBV12-4 to TRBJ2-7; the D is unclear. Trimming cost V 6 bases and J 2 bases, with 11 bases left between them. The CDR3 has 13 amino acids. CDR3 protein: CASRASWTYEQYF. The DNA for the CDR3 is TGTGCCAGCAGAGCCTCGTGGACCTACGAGCAGTACTTC.

For the CDR3, the DNA is TGTGCCAGCACCAAACTTCCTCTGGGGACGACATCCTACGAGCAGTACTTC. This encodes CASTKLPLGTTSYEQYF. The genes are TRBV6-1 and TRBJ2-7; D is possibly TRBD1 or TRBD2 (5 bases each). Germline CDR1 MNHNS, CDR2 SASEGT. This CDR3 has 17 residues. V was shortened by 7 bases and J by 1 base, with 23 bases between the two germline ends.

This clonotype was seen at least ten times. The V gene is TRBV27, the J gene TRBJ2-6; D not certain. Trimming stripped 1 base from V and 0 bases from J, with 4 bases between. This CDR3 is built from 15 residues. Germline lookup yields CDR1 MNHEY and CDR2 SMNVEV (reference sequence). This CDR3 is CASSLLGSGANVLTF. CDR3 nucleotides: TGTGCCAGCAGTTTATTGGGCTCTGGGGCCAACGTCCTGACTTTC.

This clonotype was recorded only once. CDR3 sequence: CASSQGLSRVQYF. The CDR3 nucleotides read TGTGCCAGCAGCCAAGGTTTGTCGCGGGTGCAGTACTTC. This chain joins TRBV3-1 and TRBJ2-7; possibly TRBD2 for D (5 bases). This CDR3 contains 13 residues. The V gene lost 1 base and the J gene lost 9 bases, with 13 bases spanning the gap. Germline CDR1 is LGHDT and CDR2 is YNNKEL (reference sequence).

This clonotype was recorded a few times. The J gene is TRBJ2-1, the V gene TRBV12-3 or TRBV12-4; D is uncertain. V was pared by 2 bases and J by 6 bases, with 8 bases between. The CDR3 runs 13 residues. The CDR3 here is CASSLSMGNEQFF. In nucleotides, the CDR3 is TGTGCCAGCAGTTTATCTATGGGCAATGAGCAGTTCTTC.

This clonotype occurred once. The V and J genes are TRBV5-1 and TRBJ2-3, with D hard to call. This CDR3 contains 13 residues. The germline CDR1 and CDR2 sequences are SGHRS and YFSETQ. V dropped 0 bases and J dropped 4 bases, with 6 bases sitting between them. CDR3 nucleotide sequence: TGCGCCAGCAGCTTGGCATCACCAGATACGCAGTATTTT. Encoded protein: CASSLASPDTQYF.

V gene TRBV4-3 combines with J gene TRBJ2-2; TRBD2 aligns across 8 bases. The CDR3 sequence is 15 residues long. V shed 2 bases, J shed 7 bases, and the junction held 6 bases outside the gene matches. Germline CDR1 and CDR2: LGHNA and YSLEER. For the CDR3, the DNA is TGCGCCAGCAGCCAATCCGGGGGGGCTAGCGGGGAGCTGTTTTTT. Protein product: CASSQSGGASGELFF.

In this sample, this clonotype turned up once. The chain carries TRBV5-1 and TRBJ1-1; 7 bases line up with TRBD1. The CDR3 length is 14 residues. The germline V gene encodes CDR1 SGHRS and CDR2 YFSETQ. V was pared by 4 bases and J by 7 bases, with 10 bases of the junction left unmatched. The CDR3 sequence is CASSTGTARYEAFF. The CDR3 nucleotides are TGCGCCAGCAGCACCGGGACAGCCAGATATGAAGCTTTCTTT.

The chain is built from TRBV4-2 and TRBJ2-5; D is ambiguous. V lost 3 bases, J lost 7 bases, and 9 bases lay in between. The CDR3 consists of 12 residues. Germline assignment: CDR1 LGHNA and CDR2 YNFKEQ. The chain's CDR3 is CASSQGYGTQYF. In nucleotides, the CDR3 is TGTGCCAGCAGCCAGGGGTATGGGACCCAGTACTTC.

This clonotype was recorded only once. The chain recombines TRBV29-1 with TRBJ2-5, with D perhaps TRBD1 or TRBD2 (5 bases each). V dropped 5 bases and J dropped 2 bases, with 12 bases sitting between them. The CDR3 runs 13 residues. Germline values: CDR1 SQVTM, CDR2 ANQGSEA. The CDR3 nucleotides are TGCAGCGTTTCAGGGAGCGTTCAAGAGACCCAGTACTTC. It translates to CSVSGSVQETQYF.

The chain recombines TRBV7-2 with TRBJ2-3, with a weak D call TRBD1 (6 bases). Germline CDR1 is SGHTA and CDR2 is FQGNSA. The CDR3 totals 16 residues. The germline V and J ends were trimmed by 0 bases and 5 bases, with 15 bases remaining between them. CDR3 nucleotides: TGTGCCAGCAGCTTAGCGCCCGGGACACTAGGAGATACGCAGTATTTT. It is translated as CASSLAPGTLGDTQYF.

The chain joins TRBV9 to TRBJ2-2; TRBD2 matches 11 bases. Germline V gene lookup returns CDR1 SGDLS and CDR2 YYNGEE. CDR3 length: 17 amino acids. J was trimmed by 4 bases and V by 3 bases; bases with no gene match: 8. The CDR3 nucleotides are TGTGCCAGCAGCGGAACTAGCGGGAGCGCGATCACCGGGGAGCTGTTTTTT. Protein product: CASSGTSGSAITGELFF.

The chain couples TRBV6-5 to TRBJ1-5; tentatively, D is TRBD1 (6 bases). The CDR3 spans 15 residues. V was clipped by 6 bases and J by 5 bases, with 17 bases between them. Germline loops: CDR1 MNHEY, CDR2 SVGAGI. Here the CDR3 DNA reads TGTGCCAGCAGATTGGGGGCAGGGGTTTATCAGCCCCAGCATTTT. The encoded protein is CASRLGAGVYQPQHF.

The chain carries TRBV6-2 or TRBV6-3 and TRBJ1-5; a weak D match, TRBD1 (6 bases). This CDR3 contains 16 residues. Trimming cost V 4 bases and J 0 bases, with 13 bases left between them. The germline CDR1 and CDR2 sequences are MNHEY and SVGEGT. CDR3 loop: CASSWDIGDSNQPQHF. The CDR3 DNA is TGTGCCAGCAGTTGGGACATAGGGGATAGCAATCAGCCCCAGCATTTT.

J is TRBJ1-6 and V is TRBV7-2; TRBD1 might be the D (5 bases). This CDR3 contains 18 residues. Per the germline V gene, CDR1 is SGHTA and CDR2 is FQGNSA. Trimming removed 4 bases at V and 8 bases at J, with 24 bases between. The CDR3 loop is CASSSPPGGGTDYSPLHF. Here the CDR3 DNA reads TGTGCCAGCAGCTCGCCCCCGGGGGGTGGAACCGACTATTCACCCCTCCACTTT.

The rearrangement links TRBV29-1 to TRBJ2-1, with D unclear. V lost 6 bases to trimming and J lost 10 bases, with 13 bases between them. The CDR3 is made up of 11 amino acids. The germline gives CDR1 SQVTM, CDR2 ANQGSEA. The CDR3 coding sequence is TGCAGCGTGGGCGAAGTGAGAGAGCAGTTCTTC. It translates to CSVGEVREQFF.

This clonotype has just a few counts. The V and J genes are TRBV29-1 and TRBJ1-1, with 8 bases fitting TRBD1. The CDR3 covers 12 residues. CDR1 and CDR2 from the germline V gene are SQVTM and ANQGSEA. J lost 2 bases, V lost 8 bases, and 4 bases had no gene match. The CDR3 region has the DNA TGCAGCAGTGACAGGGGTAACACTGAAGCTTTCTTT. Protein product: CSSDRGNTEAFF.

The genes are TRBV5-1 and TRBJ2-1; D is perhaps TRBD1 or TRBD2 (5 bases each). The V gene's germline CDR1 is SGHRS and CDR2 YFSETQ. This CDR3 is built from 15 residues. V was pared by 4 bases and J by 1 base, with 12 bases between. The CDR3 region has the DNA TGCGCCAGCAGCACCCGGGACGGATCCTACAATGAGCAGTTCTTC. Its translation: CASSTRDGSYNEQFF.

This clonotype has just a few counts. This chain's CDR3 is CASSDGGTTYEQYF. The CDR3 coding sequence is TGCGCCAGCAGTGATGGCGGGACGACCTACGAGCAGTACTTC. The gene calls are TRBV10-2 and TRBJ2-7; perhaps TRBD2 as D (6 bases). V shed 3 bases and J shed 2 bases, with 11 bases lying between them. The CDR3 is 14 residues long. Germline V gene sequence: CDR1 WSHSY, CDR2 SAAADI.

This chain connects TRBV29-1 to TRBJ2-7, with D uncertain. From germline, CDR1 is SQVTM and CDR2 ANQGSEA. The CDR3 has 15 amino acids. The V end was cut by 4 bases, the J end by 2 bases, with 18 bases between. The CDR3 protein is CSVGCPRTDTYEQYF. CDR3 nucleotides: TGCAGCGTTGGATGCCCCCGAACGGATACCTACGAGCAGTACTTC.

The chain recombines TRBV27 with TRBJ2-7; 7 bases agree with TRBD1. Germline values: CDR1 MNHEY, CDR2 SMNVEV (reference sequence). The CDR3 extends over 15 amino acids. Trimming removed 4 bases from V and 0 bases from J; junction bases left unmatched: 6. The CDR3 bases are TGTGCCAGCAGTTCCCAGGGACAGAGCTCCTACGAGCAGTACTTC. Translation gives CASSSQGQSSYEQYF.

This chain uses TRBV20-1 with TRBJ2-3, with TRBD1 matching 8 bases. Germline CDR1 reads DFQATT; CDR2 reads SNEGSKA (reference sequence). The CDR3 loop spans 13 amino acids. V lost 8 bases to trimming and J lost 0 bases; unmatched junction nucleotides: 4. CDR3 residues: CSTTGASTDTQYF. DNA of the CDR3: TGCAGTACGACAGGGGCCAGCACAGATACGCAGTATTTT.

The chain carries TRBV7-8 and TRBJ2-7; 9 bases match TRBD1. The CDR3 is 16 residues long. Germline V gene lookup returns CDR1 SGHVS and CDR2 FQNEAQ. V gave up 1 base and J gave up 1 base; unmatched junction bases: 5. CDR3 amino acids: CASSLGGGQGSYEQYF. The CDR3 DNA reads TGTGCCAGCAGCTTAGGGGGAGGACAGGGGTCCTACGAGCAGTACTTC.

This chain links TRBV29-1 with TRBJ2-7; D may be TRBD1 or TRBD2 (5 bases each). CDR1 and CDR2 (germline): SQVTM, ANQGSEA. CDR3 length equals 11 residues. Written as DNA, the CDR3 is TGCAGTGGGACGGAAGCCTACGAGCAGTACTTC. Protein product: CSGTEAYEQYF.